One sample yielded the 21 T cell receptor beta chains listed below, sequenced in a study of identical twins. MiXCR, applied by TCRdb to the 5' RACE reads, yields one record per CDR3 protein. This sample yields 1.5 million to 2 million distinct CDR3 sequences, of which around a third are seen a single time; 0.27% belongs to the top ten. Sample: cord blood. All receptors come from a newborn girl in good health.

The rearrangement joins TRBV20-1 to TRBJ2-2; the D gene could be TRBD1 or TRBD2 (5 bases each). The CDR3 runs to 16 residues. V lost 3 bases and J 2 bases, leaving 16 bases between the germline ends. CDR1 and CDR2 from the germline V gene are DFQATT and SNEGSKA (reference sequence). CDR3 nucleotide sequence: TGCAGTGCTAGGTCCGCACCGGGACCTAACACCGGGGAGCTGTTTTTT. Amino acid sequence: CSARSAPGPNTGELFF.

The chain combines TRBV28 with TRBJ2-7; 8 bases fit TRBD1. This CDR3 is 15 amino acids long. Germline-derived CDR1 and CDR2 are MDHEN and SYDVKM. The junction had 6 bases not matched to a gene; V was cut back by 3 bases and J by 2 bases. The CDR3 DNA is TGTGCCAGCAGTTTCCCTTCGACAGGGGCCTACGAGCAGTACTTC. Translation gives CASSFPSTGAYEQYF.

This chain links TRBV6-6 with TRBJ2-1, with 7 bases matching TRBD2. After removal of 8 bases from V and 5 bases from J, the junction contained 12 bases not matched to a gene. Germline lookup yields CDR1 MNHNY and CDR2 SVGAGI (reference sequence). This CDR3 is built from 15 residues. The CDR3 spells CASCTAGPTHNEQFF. CDR3 bases: TGTGCCAGCTGTACAGCGGGACCCACACACAATGAGCAGTTCTTC.

This clonotype was observed a few times. This sequence joins TRBV25-1 and TRBJ2-1; TRBD1 aligns across 7 bases. CDR3 length equals 15 residues. CDR1 and CDR2 (germline): MGHDK, SYGVNS. Trimming cost V 2 bases and J 3 bases; bases outside gene matches: 4. Here the CDR3 reads CASSEVAGGYNEQFF. CDR3 in DNA: TGTGCCAGCAGTGAAGTCGCAGGGGGCTACAATGAGCAGTTCTTC.

This clonotype was observed a few times. V gene TRBV11-2 combines with J gene TRBJ2-3; TRBD2 is a possible D gene (6 bases). CDR1 is SGHAT and CDR2 is FQNNGV in the germline V gene. This CDR3 contains 17 residues. V was shortened by 3 bases and J by 2 bases, with 18 bases between the two germline ends. The CDR3 protein is CASSFRGDFPHTDTQYF. The CDR3 DNA reads as TGTGCCAGCAGCTTCCGAGGGGACTTTCCCCACACAGATACGCAGTATTTT.

The genes are TRBV27 and TRBJ1-2; a possible D gene is TRBD1 (6 bases). The CDR3 runs 13 residues. V was trimmed by 5 bases and J by 5 bases, leaving 12 bases between them. The V gene's germline CDR1 is MNHEY and CDR2 SMNVEV (reference sequence). CDR3 sequence: CASSPQGPYGYTF. The DNA of the CDR3 is TGTGCCAGCAGTCCACAGGGCCCTTATGGCTACACCTTC.

The chain has TRBV12-3 or TRBV12-4 and TRBJ2-1; TRBD2 agrees at 9 bases. The trim removed 7 bases at V and 2 bases at J, leaving 3 bases unmatched. The CDR3 contains 14 residues. CDR3 in DNA: TGTGCCAGCATCTCTAGCGGGACCTACAATGAGCAGTTCTTC. Amino acid sequence: CASISSGTYNEQFF.

This rearrangement joins TRBV7-6 to TRBJ1-1; D is unresolved. CDR3 length equals 13 residues. Germline CDR1 reads SGHVS; CDR2 reads FNYEAQ. With 5 bases removed from V and 4 bases from J, the gap between germline ends came to 11 bases. The CDR3 nucleotides are TGTGCCAGCAGCCTCGACAAGAGCACTGAAGCTTTCTTT. This encodes CASSLDKSTEAFF. The full variable domain, in which reference TRBV7-6 and TRBJ1-1 provide the parts outside the CDR3, is GAGVSQSPRYKVTKRGQDVALRCDPISGHVSLYWYRQALGQGPEFLTYFNYEAQQDKSGLPNDRFSAERPEGSISTLTIQRTEQRDSAMYRCASSLDKSTEAFFGQGTRLTVV.

This clonotype was seen a handful of times. This chain connects TRBV5-1 to TRBJ2-7, with 9 nucleotides matching TRBD1. The CDR3 sequence is 14 residues long. The V gene's germline CDR1 is SGHRS and CDR2 YFSETQ. V trimming: 4 bases; J trimming: 6 bases; junction bases outside the gene matches: 8. CDR3 coding DNA: TGCGCCAGCAGCCAAGACAGGGGGTTCGGCGAGCAGTACTTC. The encoded protein is CASSQDRGFGEQYF.

With regard to this clonotype: This sequence may be a read error, since a much larger clone differs from it by one base. V usage is TRBV28 and J usage is TRBJ2-1; TRBD1 matches 10 bases. The better agreement between TRBJ2-7 and the DNA end casts doubt on the J call. Germline V lookup: CDR1 MDHEN, CDR2 SYDVKM. The CDR3 sequence is 15 residues long. DNA of the CDR3: TGTGGCAGCAGACTTGCGGACAGGGGGATCTACGAGCAGTACTTC. It encodes CGSRLADRGIYEQYF.

This clonotype has at least ten counts. A junction boundary mismatches the germline segment, possibly from a read error. For the CDR3, the DNA is TGTGCCAGCAGCCAAGATTCCAGGGGCAATGAGCAGTTCTTC. Amino acid sequence: CASSQDSRGNEQFF. The genes are TRBV4-1 and TRBJ2-1; D may be TRBD1 (6 bases). The CDR3 sequence is 14 residues long. Germline V gene sequence: CDR1 MGHRA, CDR2 YSYEKL.

The V and J genes are TRBV20-1 and TRBJ2-6; a weak D match, TRBD2 (6 bases). V was trimmed by 2 bases and J by 5 bases, leaving 10 bases between them. The CDR3 runs to 14 residues. CDR1 and CDR2 from the germline V gene are DFQATT and SNEGSKA (reference sequence). CDR3 sequence reads: CSARKGRWANVLTF. The CDR3 DNA reads as TGCAGTGCTAGAAAAGGGAGGTGGGCCAACGTCCTGACTTTC.

The V gene is TRBV6-4, the J gene TRBJ2-1; no definite D call. V lost 4 bases to trimming and J lost 0 bases, with 10 bases between them. CDR1 MRHNA and CDR2 SNTAGT come from the germline V gene. This CDR3 is built from 15 residues. The CDR3 loop is CASSGQPSSYNEQFF. CDR3 DNA sequence: TGTGCCAGCAGTGGGCAGCCTAGCTCCTACAATGAGCAGTTCTTC.

The rearrangement links TRBV7-9 to TRBJ2-7; 9 nucleotides agree with TRBD1. CDR1 is SEHNR and CDR2 is FQNEAQ in the germline V gene (reference sequence). The junction had 20 bases not matched to a gene; V was cut back by 4 bases and J by 7 bases. The CDR3 is 18 residues long. The CDR3 bases are TGTGCCAGCAGCTCCTTCTATGATCCCGGGACAGGGAACAATGAGCAGTACTTC. It codes for CASSSFYDPGTGNNEQYF.

This rearrangement joins TRBV18 to TRBJ2-5; no reliable D call. Germline-derived CDR1 and CDR2 are KGHSH and LQKENI. The CDR3 has 14 amino acids. Trimming left V 2 bases short and J 3 bases short, with 10 bases between. Here the CDR3 DNA reads TGTGCCAGCTCACCAGTGGAACTTAAAGAGACCCAGTACTTC. This translates into CASSPVELKETQYF. The whole variable domain, filled in from reference TRBV18 and TRBJ2-5, reads NAGVMQNPRHLVRRRGQEARLRCSPMKGHSHVYWYRQLPEEGLKFMVYLQKENIIDESGMPKERFSAEFPKEGPSILRIQQVVRGDSAAYFCASSPVELKETQYFGPGTRLLVL.

Turning to this clonotype: The CDR3 does not close with the conserved phenylalanine or tryptophan, likely indicating a read error. This chain joins TRBV28 and TRBJ2-4; unclear D gene. The CDR3 is 15 residues long. V was trimmed by 2 bases and J by 7 bases, leaving 15 bases between them. Germline CDR1 reads MDHEN; CDR2 reads SYDVKM. CDR3 protein: CASSLAKSGWNIQYY. The DNA of the CDR3 is TGTGCCAGCAGTTTAGCGAAATCTGGATGGAACATTCAGTACTAC.

The chain links TRBV7-9 to TRBJ2-1; 9 bases align to TRBD2. CDR1 and CDR2 (germline): SEHNR, FQNEAQ (reference sequence). J lost 1 base, V lost 7 bases, and 5 bases had no gene match. This CDR3 has 15 residues. The CDR3 DNA reads as TGTGCCAGCATAGCGGGAGAGCGTTCCTACAATGAGCAGTTCTTC. This gives the protein CASIAGERSYNEQFF.

V usage is TRBV18 and J usage is TRBJ2-5; 7 bases match TRBD2. The CDR3 contains 15 residues. J was trimmed by 2 bases and V by 3 bases; bases with no gene match: 6. Per the germline V gene, CDR1 is KGHSH and CDR2 is LQKENI. This CDR3 reads CASSPGTKQQETQYF. For the CDR3, the DNA is TGTGCCAGCTCACCGGGGACTAAGCAACAAGAGACCCAGTACTTC.

V and J are TRBV11-3 and TRBJ2-3; 9 bases map to TRBD2. The CDR3 has 14 residues. Unmatched junction bases numbered 6, after V lost 4 bases and J lost 7 bases. The V gene's germline CDR1 is SGHNT and CDR2 YENEEA. Written as DNA, the CDR3 is TGTGCCAGCAGCTCCCTCGCGGGGGGGAATACGCAGTATTTT. Translated, it gives CASSSLAGGNTQYF.

The chain couples TRBV20-1 to TRBJ2-1; 13 bases are a match to TRBD2. Trimming removed 6 bases from V and 7 bases from J; junction bases left unmatched: 9. The CDR3 extends over 15 amino acids. CDR1 DFQATT and CDR2 SNEGSKA come from the germline V gene (reference sequence). CDR3 amino acids: CSAQLAGGSENEQFF. The DNA of the CDR3 is TGCAGTGCCCAACTAGCGGGGGGGTCGGAGAATGAGCAGTTCTTC.

This clonotype was seen a few times. This chain links TRBV20-1 with TRBJ2-3; 14 bases are a match to TRBD2. With V trimmed by 6 bases and J by 1 base, 12 bases remained unmatched. From germline, CDR1 is DFQATT and CDR2 SNEGSKA (reference sequence). The CDR3 is made up of 18 amino acids. As DNA, the CDR3 is TGCAGTGCCTTGATTGGGACTAGCGGGAGTTGGGGCACAGATACGCAGTATTTT. Its protein is CSALIGTSGSWGTDTQYF.